This TCR beta chain was obtained from a study of T-cell reconstitution after alpha-beta-depleted transplantation in children. Study-wide points: Newly made T cells mostly supplied T-cell counts and diversity one year after transplant.

Points on this clonotype: Its antigen is still unknown.

This sample's TCRbeta library carried unique molecular identifier barcodes. TCRdb recomputed calls from the PCR reads with MiXCR, one row per CDR3 protein. Among about 1,000,000 distinct CDR3 sequences, roughly 29% were seen once, and the ten largest hold about 28%. V was clipped by 2 bases and J by 12 bases, with 11 bases between them. Per germline, CDR1 SGHDN and CDR2 FVKESK. CDR3 size: 11 residues. The sequence derives from a boy younger than two who had a stem cell transplant for SCID, so the T cells may come from the graft donor. This specimen consisted of PBMCs, mostly from graft donor cells, obtained 360 days after TCRalphabeta/CD19-depleted stem cell transplant. J is TRBJ2-7 and V is TRBV14, with TRBD1 as a possible D gene (5 bases). The CDR3 nucleotides read TGTGCCAGCAGCCAATGGGGCGGATTGTACTTC. It translates to CASSQWGGLYF.